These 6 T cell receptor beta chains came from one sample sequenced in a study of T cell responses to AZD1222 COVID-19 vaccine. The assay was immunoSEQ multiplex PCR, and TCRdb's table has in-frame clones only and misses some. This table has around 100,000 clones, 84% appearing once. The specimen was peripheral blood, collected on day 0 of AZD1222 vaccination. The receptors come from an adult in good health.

DNA for the CDR3: TGTGCCAGCAGCCAAGGGCGCGGGATAGGTAGCAATGAGCAGTTCTTC. Translated: CASSQGRGIGSNEQFF. The gene calls are TRBV4-2 and TRBJ2-1, with D possibly TRBD2 on 6 matching bases. V lost 1 base, J lost 6 bases, and 16 bases lay in between. The germline CDR1 and CDR2 sequences are LGHNA and YNFKEQ. The CDR3 sequence is 16 residues long.

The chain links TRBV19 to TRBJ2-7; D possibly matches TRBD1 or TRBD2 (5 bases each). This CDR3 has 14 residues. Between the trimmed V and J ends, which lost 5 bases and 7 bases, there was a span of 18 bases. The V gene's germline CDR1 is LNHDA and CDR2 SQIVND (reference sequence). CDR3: CASSPHRDPREQYF. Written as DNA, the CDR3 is TGTGCCAGTAGTCCCCACCGGGACCCCAGGGAGCAGTACTTC.

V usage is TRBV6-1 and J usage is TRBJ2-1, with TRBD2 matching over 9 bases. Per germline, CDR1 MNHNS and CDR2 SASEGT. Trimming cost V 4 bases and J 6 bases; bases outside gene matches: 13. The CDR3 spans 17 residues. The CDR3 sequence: CASSATSGAGGRNEQFF. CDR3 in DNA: TGTGCCAGCAGTGCCACCAGTGGGGCGGGGGGGCGCAATGAGCAGTTCTTC.

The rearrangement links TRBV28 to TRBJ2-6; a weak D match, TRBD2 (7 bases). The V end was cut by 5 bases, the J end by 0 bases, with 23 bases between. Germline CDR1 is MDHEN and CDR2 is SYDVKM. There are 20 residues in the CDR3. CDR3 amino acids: CASSPWGGQASGSGANVLTF. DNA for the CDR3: TGTGCCAGCAGTCCGTGGGGGGGGCAGGCTAGTGGCTCTGGGGCCAACGTCCTGACTTTC.

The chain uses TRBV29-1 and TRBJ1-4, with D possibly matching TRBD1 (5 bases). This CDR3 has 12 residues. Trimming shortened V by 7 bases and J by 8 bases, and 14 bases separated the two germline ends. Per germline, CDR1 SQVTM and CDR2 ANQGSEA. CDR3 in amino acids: CSARDRQEKLFF. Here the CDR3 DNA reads TGCAGCGCCCGGGACCGGCAGGAAAAACTGTTTTTT.

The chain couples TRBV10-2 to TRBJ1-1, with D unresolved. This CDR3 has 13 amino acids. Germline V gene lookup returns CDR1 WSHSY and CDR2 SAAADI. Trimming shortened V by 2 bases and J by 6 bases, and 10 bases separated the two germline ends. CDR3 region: CASSEAWGAEAFF. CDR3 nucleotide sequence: TGCGCCAGCAGTGAGGCGTGGGGTGCTGAAGCTTTCTTT.